This entry features one T cell receptor beta chain sequence. Its antigen is as yet unknown. The record originates from a study of radiotherapy plus CTLA-4 blockade in lung cancer. Method: immunoSEQ multiplex PCR; TCRdb's copy keeps in-frame clones and lacks some. The sample lists 53,000 or so clones; approximately 86% were seen once. Findings and limits, study-wide: In blood, TCR clones derived from the tumor expanded after radiotherapy plus ipilimumab.

Source: peripheral blood, taken from a patient treated with radiotherapy plus ipilimumab. The receptor comes from a human donor with non-small cell lung cancer that progressed on radiotherapy plus ipilimumab. Some clones in this sample may be carry-over from other donors' samples.

Here the CDR3 reads CASIRQGVGYTF. DNA for the CDR3: TGTGCCAGCATAAGACAGGGTGTCGGCTACACCTTC. This sequence joins TRBV6-6 and TRBJ1-2; 7 bases match TRBD1. The germline V gene has CDR1 MNHNY and CDR2 SVGAGI (reference sequence). This CDR3 has 12 residues. Trimming took 7 bases from V and 8 from J; bases not matched to a gene: 7.